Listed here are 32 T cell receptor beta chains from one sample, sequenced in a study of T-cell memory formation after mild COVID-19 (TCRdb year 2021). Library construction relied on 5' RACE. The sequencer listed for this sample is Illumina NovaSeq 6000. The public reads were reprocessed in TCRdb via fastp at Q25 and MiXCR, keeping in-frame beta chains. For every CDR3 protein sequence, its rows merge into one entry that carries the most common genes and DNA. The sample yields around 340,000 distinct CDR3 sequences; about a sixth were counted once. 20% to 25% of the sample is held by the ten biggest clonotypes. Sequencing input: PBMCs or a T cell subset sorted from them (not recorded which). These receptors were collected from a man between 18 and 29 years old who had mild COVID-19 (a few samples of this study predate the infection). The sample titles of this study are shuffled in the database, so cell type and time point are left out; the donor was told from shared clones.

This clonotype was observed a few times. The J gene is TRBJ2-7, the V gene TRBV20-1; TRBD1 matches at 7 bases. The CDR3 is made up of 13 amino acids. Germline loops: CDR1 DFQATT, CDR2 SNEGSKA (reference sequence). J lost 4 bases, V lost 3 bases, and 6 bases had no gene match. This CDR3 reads CSARWDSPYEQYF. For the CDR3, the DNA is TGCAGTGCTAGGTGGGACAGCCCATACGAGCAGTACTTC.

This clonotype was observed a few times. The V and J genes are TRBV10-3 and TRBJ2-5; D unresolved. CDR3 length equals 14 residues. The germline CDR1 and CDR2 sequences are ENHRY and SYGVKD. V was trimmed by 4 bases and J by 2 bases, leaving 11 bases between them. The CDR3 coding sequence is TGTGCCATCAGTGCGTCCGGCAGGCAAGAGACCCAGTACTTC. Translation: CAISASGRQETQYF.

DNA of the CDR3: TGTGCCAGCACCTACCCTGCCCCCGGGACAGGGAACTACGAGCAGTACTTC. Protein product: CASTYPAPGTGNYEQYF. The genes are TRBV28 and TRBJ2-7; TRBD1 matches 9 bases. Unmatched junction bases numbered 16, after V lost 7 bases and J lost 3 bases. The CDR3 has 17 amino acids. The V gene's germline CDR1 is MDHEN and CDR2 SYDVKM.

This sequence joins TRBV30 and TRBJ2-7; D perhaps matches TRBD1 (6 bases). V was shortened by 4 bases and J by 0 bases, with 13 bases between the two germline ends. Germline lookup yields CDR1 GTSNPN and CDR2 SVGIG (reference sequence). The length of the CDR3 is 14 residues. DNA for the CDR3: TGTGCCTGGAATAAACTGACAGGCTCCTACGAGCAGTACTTC. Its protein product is CAWNKLTGSYEQYF.

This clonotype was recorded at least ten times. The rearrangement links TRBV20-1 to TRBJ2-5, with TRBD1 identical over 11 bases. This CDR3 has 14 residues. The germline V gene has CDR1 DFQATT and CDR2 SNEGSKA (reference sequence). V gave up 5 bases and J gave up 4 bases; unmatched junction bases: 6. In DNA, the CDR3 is TGCAGTGCTTCAACCGGGACAGGGGGAGAGACCCAGTACTTC. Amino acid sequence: CSASTGTGGETQYF.

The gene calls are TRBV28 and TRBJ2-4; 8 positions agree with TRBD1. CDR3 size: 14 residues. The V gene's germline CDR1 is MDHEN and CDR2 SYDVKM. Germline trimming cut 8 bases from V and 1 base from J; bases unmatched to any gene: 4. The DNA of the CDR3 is TGTGCCAGCGCCGACAGGGGCGCCAAAAACATTCAGTACTTC. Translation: CASADRGAKNIQYF.

CDR3 amino acids: CASSYSKVLGGARGEQFF. The CDR3 DNA reads as TGTGCCAGCAGTTACTCGAAAGTTCTCGGGGGGGCACGTGGTGAGCAGTTCTTC. This chain joins TRBV6-2 or TRBV6-3 and TRBJ2-1; 8 positions match TRBD2. V lost 0 bases and J lost 9; bases outside the gene matches: 16. Germline CDR1 is MNHEY and CDR2 is SVGEGT. The CDR3 runs to 18 residues.

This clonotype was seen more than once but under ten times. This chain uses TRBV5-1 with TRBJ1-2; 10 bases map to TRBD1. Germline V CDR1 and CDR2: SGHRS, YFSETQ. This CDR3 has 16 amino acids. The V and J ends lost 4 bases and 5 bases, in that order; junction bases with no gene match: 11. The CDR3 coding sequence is TGCGCCAGCAGCCCGGAGGGACAGGGGCGATTGTATGGCTACACCTTC. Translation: CASSPEGQGRLYGYTF.

DNA for the CDR3: TGTGCCAGCAGTTACACTGAGAACACTGAAGCTTTCTTT. This encodes CASSYTENTEAFF. The chain joins TRBV6-5 to TRBJ1-1; no firm D call. Germline CDR1 MNHEY, CDR2 SVGAGI. V was cut by 2 bases and J by 1 base, with 5 bases left in between. CDR3 size: 13 residues.

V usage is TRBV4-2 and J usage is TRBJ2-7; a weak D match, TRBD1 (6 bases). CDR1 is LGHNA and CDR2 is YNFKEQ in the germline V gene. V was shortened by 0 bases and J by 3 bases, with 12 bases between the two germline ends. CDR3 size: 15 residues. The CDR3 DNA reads TGTGCCAGCAGCCAAGATGGACAGCCGATCTACGAGCAGTACTTC. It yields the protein CASSQDGQPIYEQYF.

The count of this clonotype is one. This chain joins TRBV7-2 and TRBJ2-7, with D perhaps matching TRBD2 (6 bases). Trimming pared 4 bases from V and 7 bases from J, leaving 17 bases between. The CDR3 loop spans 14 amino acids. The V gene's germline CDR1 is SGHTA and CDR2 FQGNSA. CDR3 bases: TGTGCCAGCAGCTCCTCGGTGGCAGGGAGGGAGCAGTACTTC. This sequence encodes CASSSSVAGREQYF.

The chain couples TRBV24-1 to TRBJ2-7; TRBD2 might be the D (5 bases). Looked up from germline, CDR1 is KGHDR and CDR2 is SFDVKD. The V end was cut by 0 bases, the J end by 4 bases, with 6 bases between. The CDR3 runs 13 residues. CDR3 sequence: CATSDLRGYEQYV. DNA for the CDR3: TGTGCCACCAGTGATTTGCGGGGTTACGAGCAGTACGTC.

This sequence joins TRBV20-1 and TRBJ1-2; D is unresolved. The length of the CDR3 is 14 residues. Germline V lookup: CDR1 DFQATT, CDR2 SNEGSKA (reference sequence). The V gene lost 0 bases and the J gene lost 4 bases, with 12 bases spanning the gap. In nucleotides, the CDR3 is TGCAGTGCTAGAGACCCCTCTCGTGGCTATGGCTACACCTTC. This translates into CSARDPSRGYGYTF.

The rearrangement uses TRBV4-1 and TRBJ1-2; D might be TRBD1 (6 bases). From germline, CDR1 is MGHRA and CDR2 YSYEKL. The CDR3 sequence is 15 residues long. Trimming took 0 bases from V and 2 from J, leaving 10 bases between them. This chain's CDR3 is CASSQEGHKNYGYTF. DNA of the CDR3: TGCGCCAGCAGCCAAGAGGGACACAAGAACTATGGCTACACCTTC.

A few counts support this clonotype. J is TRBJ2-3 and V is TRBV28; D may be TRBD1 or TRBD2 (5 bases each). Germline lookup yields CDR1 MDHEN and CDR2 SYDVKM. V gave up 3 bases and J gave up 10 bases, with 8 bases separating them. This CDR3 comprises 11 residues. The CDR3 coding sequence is TGTGCCAGCAGTTTGGGGGTAGCGCAGTATTTT. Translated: CASSLGVAQYF.

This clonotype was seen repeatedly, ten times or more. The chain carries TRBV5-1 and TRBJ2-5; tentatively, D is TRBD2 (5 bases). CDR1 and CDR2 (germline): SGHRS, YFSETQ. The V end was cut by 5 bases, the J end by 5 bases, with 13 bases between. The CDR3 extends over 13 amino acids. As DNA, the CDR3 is TGCGCCAGCAGGCCGTCCCAGCGGGAGACCCAGTACTTC. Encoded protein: CASRPSQRETQYF.

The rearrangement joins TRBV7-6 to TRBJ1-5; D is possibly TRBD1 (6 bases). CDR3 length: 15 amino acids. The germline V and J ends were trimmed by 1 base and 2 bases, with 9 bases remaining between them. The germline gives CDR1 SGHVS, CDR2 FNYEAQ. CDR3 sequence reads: CASSLVAGGNQPQHF. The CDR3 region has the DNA TGTGCCAGCAGCTTAGTAGCAGGGGGCAATCAGCCCCAGCATTTT.

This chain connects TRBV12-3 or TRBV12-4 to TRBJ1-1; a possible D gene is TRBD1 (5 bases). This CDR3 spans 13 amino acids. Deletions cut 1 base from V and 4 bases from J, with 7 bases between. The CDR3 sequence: CASSLGGVTEAFF. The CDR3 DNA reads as TGTGCCAGCAGTTTAGGGGGGGTCACTGAAGCTTTCTTT.

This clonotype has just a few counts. The CDR3 DNA sequence: TGTGCCAGCAGCCCTTGGACTAGCGGGGCAGAGACCCAGTACTTC. This sequence encodes CASSPWTSGAETQYF. The chain is built from TRBV7-2 and TRBJ2-5, with 12 bases aligning to TRBD2. The CDR3 length is 15 residues. Germline CDR1 reads SGHTA; CDR2 reads FQGNSA. The junction had 5 bases not matched to a gene; V was cut back by 5 bases and J by 4 bases.

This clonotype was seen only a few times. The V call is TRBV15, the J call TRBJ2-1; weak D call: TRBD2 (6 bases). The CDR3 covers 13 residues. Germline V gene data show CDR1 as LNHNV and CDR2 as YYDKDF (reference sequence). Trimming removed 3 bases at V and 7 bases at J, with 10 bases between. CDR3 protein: CATSSGGWNEQFF. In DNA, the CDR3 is TGTGCCACCAGCAGCGGGGGTTGGAATGAGCAGTTCTTC.

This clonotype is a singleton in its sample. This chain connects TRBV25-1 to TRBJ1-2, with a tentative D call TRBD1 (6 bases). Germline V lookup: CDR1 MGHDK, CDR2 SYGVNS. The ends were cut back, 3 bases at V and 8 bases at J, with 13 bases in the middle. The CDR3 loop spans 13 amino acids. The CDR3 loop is CASSDAGVRGYTF. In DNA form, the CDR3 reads TGTGCCAGCAGTGATGCAGGGGTACGCGGCTACACCTTC.

The CDR3 reads CASSAAVEETQYF. CDR3 bases: TGCGCCAGCAGCGCGGCAGTAGAGGAGACCCAGTACTTC. The chain is built from TRBV5-1 and TRBJ2-5, with D uncertain. This CDR3 comprises 13 residues. The V gene's germline CDR1 is SGHRS and CDR2 YFSETQ. The V and J ends lost 4 bases and 5 bases respectively, with 12 bases between them.

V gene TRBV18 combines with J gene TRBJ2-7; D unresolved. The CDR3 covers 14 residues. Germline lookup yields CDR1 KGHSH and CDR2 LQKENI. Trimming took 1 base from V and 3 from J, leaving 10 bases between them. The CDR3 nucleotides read TGTGCCAGCTCACCACGCAACACCAACTACGAGCAGTACTTC. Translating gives CASSPRNTNYEQYF.

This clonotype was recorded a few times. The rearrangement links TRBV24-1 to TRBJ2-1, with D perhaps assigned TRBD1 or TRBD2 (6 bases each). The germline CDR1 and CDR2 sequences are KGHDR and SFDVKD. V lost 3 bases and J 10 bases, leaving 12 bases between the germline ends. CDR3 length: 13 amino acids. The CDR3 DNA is TGTGCCACCAGTGATGGGGGGCCTAGCGAGCAGTTCTTC. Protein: CATSDGGPSEQFF.

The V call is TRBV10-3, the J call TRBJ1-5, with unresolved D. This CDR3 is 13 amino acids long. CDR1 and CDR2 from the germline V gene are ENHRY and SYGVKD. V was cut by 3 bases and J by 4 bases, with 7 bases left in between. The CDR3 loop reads CAISEWTNQPQHF. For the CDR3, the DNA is TGTGCCATCAGTGAATGGACTAATCAGCCCCAGCATTTT.

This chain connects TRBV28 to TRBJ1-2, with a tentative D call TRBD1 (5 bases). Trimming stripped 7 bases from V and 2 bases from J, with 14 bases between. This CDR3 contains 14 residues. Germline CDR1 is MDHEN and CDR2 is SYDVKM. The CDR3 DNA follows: TGTGCCAGCACCAGTCCAGGGCTGAACTATGGCTACACCTTC. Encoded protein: CASTSPGLNYGYTF.

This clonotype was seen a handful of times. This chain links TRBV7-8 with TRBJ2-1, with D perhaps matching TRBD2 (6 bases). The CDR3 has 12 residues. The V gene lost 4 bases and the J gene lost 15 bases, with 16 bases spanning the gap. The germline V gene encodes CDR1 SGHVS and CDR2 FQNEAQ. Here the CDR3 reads CASSSRGGDPFF. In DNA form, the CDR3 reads TGTGCCAGCAGCTCCCGAGGCGGGGACCCGTTCTTC.

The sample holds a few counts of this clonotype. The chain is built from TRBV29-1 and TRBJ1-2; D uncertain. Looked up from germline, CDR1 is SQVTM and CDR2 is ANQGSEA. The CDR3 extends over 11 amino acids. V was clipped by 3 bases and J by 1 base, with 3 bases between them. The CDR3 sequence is CSVDLNYGYTF. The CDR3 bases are TGCAGCGTTGACCTTAACTATGGCTACACCTTC.

The CDR3 DNA follows: TGTGCCAGCAGTTACTCTTCCCAACTCGGTGGCTACACCTTC. It translates to CASSYSSQLGGYTF. The chain couples TRBV6-5 to TRBJ1-2, with unresolved D. V lost 0 bases and J 7 bases, leaving 12 bases between the germline ends. This CDR3 is built from 14 residues. Germline CDR1 reads MNHEY; CDR2 reads SVGAGI.

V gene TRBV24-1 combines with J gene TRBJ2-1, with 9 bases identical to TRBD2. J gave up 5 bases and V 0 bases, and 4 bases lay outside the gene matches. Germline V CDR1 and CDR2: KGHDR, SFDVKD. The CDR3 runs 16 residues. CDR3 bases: TGTGCCACCAGTGATTTGTCTAGCGGGGACCACAATGAGCAGTTCTTC. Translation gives CATSDLSSGDHNEQFF.

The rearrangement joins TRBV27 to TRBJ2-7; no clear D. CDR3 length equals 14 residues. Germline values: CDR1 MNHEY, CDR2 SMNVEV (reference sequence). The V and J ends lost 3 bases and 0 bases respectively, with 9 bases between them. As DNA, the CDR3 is TGTGCCAGCAGTTTTACGGAGAGCTCCTACGAGCAGTACTTC. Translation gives CASSFTESSYEQYF.

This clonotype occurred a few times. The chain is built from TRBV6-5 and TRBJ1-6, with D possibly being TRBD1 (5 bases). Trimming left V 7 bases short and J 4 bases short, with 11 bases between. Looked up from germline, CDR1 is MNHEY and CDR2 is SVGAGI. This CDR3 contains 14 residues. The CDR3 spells CASKRQIYNSPLHF. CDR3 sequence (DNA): TGTGCCAGCAAGAGACAGATTTATAATTCACCCCTCCACTTT.